A single sample is the source of the 5 T cell receptor beta chains below, sequenced in a study of EBV T-cell therapy then PD-1 blockade in nasopharyngeal carcinoma. TCRdb's table, derived via immunoSEQ multiplex PCR, lists solely in-frame clones and lacks some. The sample lists 20,000 or so clones; approximately 80% were seen once. Documented treatment: AdE1-LMPpoly-expanded autologous EBV-specific T-cell therapy followed by anti-PD-1 nivolumab. No antigens are known for them. This sample comprised CD8+ T cells from blood, obtained around day 65 from a patient whose treatment included autologous EBV-specific T cells and nivolumab. The receptor source for this set is a man aged 40-55 years with nasopharyngeal carcinoma.

The chain recombines TRBV4-3 with TRBJ2-5; a weak D match, TRBD1 (5 bases). Deletions cut 0 bases from V and 6 bases from J, with 11 bases between. Germline V gene sequence: CDR1 LGHNA, CDR2 YSLEER. This CDR3 is 14 amino acids long. The CDR3 DNA follows: TGCGCCAGCAGCCAAGAGCAGGACACGAAGACCCAGTACTTC. Protein sequence: CASSQEQDTKTQYF.

The rearrangement uses TRBV7-8 and TRBJ1-2; unclear D gene. Germline V gene lookup returns CDR1 SGHVS and CDR2 FQNEAQ. The length of the CDR3 is 12 residues. The germline V and J ends were trimmed by 5 bases and 6 bases, with 10 bases remaining between them. CDR3 in amino acids: CASSPRTHGYTF. The CDR3 DNA follows: TGTGCCAGCAGCCCGCGTACGCATGGCTACACCTTC.

The V and J genes are TRBV7-2 and TRBJ2-1; D is uncertain. Germline V gene data show CDR1 as SGHTA and CDR2 as FQGNSA. V gave up 2 bases and J gave up 1 base, with 9 bases separating them. The CDR3 sequence is 15 residues long. CDR3 DNA sequence: TGTGCCAGCAGCTTACATGGCCCTTCCTACAATGAGCAGTTCTTC. Encoded protein: CASSLHGPSYNEQFF.

V gene TRBV6-1 combines with J gene TRBJ2-1; 9 nucleotides align to TRBD2. Trimming removed 1 base from V and 9 bases from J; junction bases left unmatched: 10. Per the germline V gene, CDR1 is MNHNS and CDR2 is SASEGT. There are 16 residues in the CDR3. The CDR3 spells CASSEESGGGGSEQFF. The CDR3 DNA is TGTGCCAGCAGTGAAGAAAGTGGCGGGGGGGGTAGTGAGCAGTTCTTC.

This chain joins TRBV13 and TRBJ2-7; the D is unclear. This CDR3 has 15 amino acids. V lost 1 base to trimming and J lost 2 bases, with 12 bases between them. Germline-derived CDR1 and CDR2 are PRHDT and FYEKMQ (reference sequence). CDR3 nucleotide sequence: TGTGCCAGCAGCTTAGTTCTGGAAAAGCCCTACGAGCAGTACTTC. Residues: CASSLVLEKPYEQYF.